The clone carrying this TCR gamma chain occurred a few times. The antigen is unknown. This CDR3 is also generated by other DNA sequences in the sample. This record belongs to a study of Vδ1+ human thymocytes. Regarding the study as a whole: Thymic TRG and TRD repertoires appeared highly polyclonal. Thymic delta-chain repertoires held roughly 20% Vdelta2 sequences and few Vdelta3, despite high sort purity.

J was trimmed by 1 base and V by 0 bases; bases with no gene match: 3. CDR3 length: 14 amino acids. The germline V gene encodes CDR1 EGSNGY and CDR2 YDSYNSKV. Vdelta1+ thymocyte sorts reached between about 98% and 99.6% purity. RNA was extracted from the cells and then reverse transcribed. Pooled V-gene forward primers with one constant-region reverse primer generated the CDR3 amplicons by multiplex PCR. TCRdb reprocessed the multiplex PCR reads through CATT. The data show some 22,000 gamma-chain clones, roughly an eighth seen once. The chain employs TRGV2 and TRGJ1 or TRGJ2. The TCR originated in a child less than two years old who had congenital heart surgery. Input material: Vdelta1+ gamma-delta thymocytes from the thymus. Subset indicated: FACS-sorted CD3+ TCRalphabeta- TCRVdelta1+ TCRVdelta2- thymocytes. The CDR3 DNA is TGTGCCACCTGGGACGGGCGAAATTATTATAAGAAACTCTTT. This encodes CATWDGRNYYKKLF.